This TCR beta chain was sequenced for a study of blood T cell repertoires in COVID-19. Germline CDR1 and CDR2: SGDLS and YYNGEE. The V and J ends lost 7 bases and 0 bases respectively, with 14 bases between them. There are 15 residues in the CDR3. Profiling relied on immunoSEQ multiplex PCR, and the TCRdb table lists in-frame clones only, not all of them. The sample shows some 70,000 clones, 84% of them seen only once. The genes are TRBV9 and TRBJ1-3; D is perhaps TRBD1 (5 bases). Input material: peripheral blood. This clonotype was sampled from a man aged 45-65 years with COVID-19, enrolled during active disease. The CDR3 nucleotides are TGTGCCAGCTCTACAAGGGGTAACTCTGGAAACACCATATATTTT. It yields the protein CASSTRGNSGNTIYF.